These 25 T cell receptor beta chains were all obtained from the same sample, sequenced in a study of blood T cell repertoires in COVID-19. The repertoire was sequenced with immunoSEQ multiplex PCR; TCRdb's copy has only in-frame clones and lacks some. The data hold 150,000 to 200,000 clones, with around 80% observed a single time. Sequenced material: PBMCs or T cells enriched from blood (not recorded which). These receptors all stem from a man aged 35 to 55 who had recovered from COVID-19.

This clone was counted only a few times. The CDR3 region is CASSYGRVSSYEQYF. CDR3 coding DNA: TGTGCCAGCAGTTATGGGCGGGTGAGCTCCTACGAGCAGTACTTC. The rearrangement links TRBV6-6 to TRBJ2-7; possibly TRBD2 for D (5 bases). V shed 3 bases and J shed 0 bases, with 12 bases lying between them. Germline V gene sequence: CDR1 MNHNY, CDR2 SVGAGI (reference sequence). This CDR3 contains 15 residues.

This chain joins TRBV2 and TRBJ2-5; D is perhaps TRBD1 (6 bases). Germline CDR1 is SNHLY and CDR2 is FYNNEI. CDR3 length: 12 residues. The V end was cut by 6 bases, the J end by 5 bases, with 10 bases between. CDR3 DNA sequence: TGTGCCAGCAGGGGACACAGGGAGACCCAGTACTTC. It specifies CASRGHRETQYF.

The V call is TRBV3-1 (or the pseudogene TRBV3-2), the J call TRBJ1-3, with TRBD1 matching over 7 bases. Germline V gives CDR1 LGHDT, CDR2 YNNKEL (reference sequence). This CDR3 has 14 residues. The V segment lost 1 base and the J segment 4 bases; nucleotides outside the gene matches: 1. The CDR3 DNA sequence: TGTGCCAGCAGCCAAGCAGGGGGGGGAAACACCATATATTTT. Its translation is CASSQAGGGNTIYF.

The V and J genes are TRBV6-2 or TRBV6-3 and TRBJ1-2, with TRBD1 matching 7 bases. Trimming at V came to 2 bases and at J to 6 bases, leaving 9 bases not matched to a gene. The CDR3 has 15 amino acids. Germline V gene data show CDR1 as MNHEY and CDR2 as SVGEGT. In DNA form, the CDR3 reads TGTGCCAGCAGTTACAGTCGGCAGGGGGAAAATGGCTACACCTTC. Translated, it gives CASSYSRQGENGYTF.

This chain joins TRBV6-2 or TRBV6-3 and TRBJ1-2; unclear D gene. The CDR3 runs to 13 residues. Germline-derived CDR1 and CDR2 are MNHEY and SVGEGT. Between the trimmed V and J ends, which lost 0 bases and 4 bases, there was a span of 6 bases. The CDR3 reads CASSYSGGYGYTF. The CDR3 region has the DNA TGTGCCAGCAGTTACTCAGGAGGCTATGGCTACACCTTC.

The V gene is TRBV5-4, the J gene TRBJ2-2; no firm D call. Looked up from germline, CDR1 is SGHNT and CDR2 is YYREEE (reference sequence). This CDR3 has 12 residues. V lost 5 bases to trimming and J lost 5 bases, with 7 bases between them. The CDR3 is CASRLGTGELFF. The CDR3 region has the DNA TGTGCCAGCAGGCTAGGAACCGGGGAGCTGTTTTTT.

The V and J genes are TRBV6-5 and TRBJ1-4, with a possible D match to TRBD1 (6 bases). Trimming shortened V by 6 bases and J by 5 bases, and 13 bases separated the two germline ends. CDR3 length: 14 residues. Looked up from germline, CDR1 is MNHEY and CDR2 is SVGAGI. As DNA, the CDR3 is TGTGCCAGCAGGCCGGGACACGAAAATGAAAAACTGTTTTTT. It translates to CASRPGHENEKLFF.

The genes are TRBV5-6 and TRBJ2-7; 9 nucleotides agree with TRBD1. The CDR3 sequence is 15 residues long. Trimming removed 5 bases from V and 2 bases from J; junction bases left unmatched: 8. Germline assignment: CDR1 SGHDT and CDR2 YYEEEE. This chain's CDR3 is CASRPGTGFPYEQYV. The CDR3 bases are TGTGCCAGCAGACCCGGGACAGGGTTCCCCTACGAGCAGTACGTC.

CDR3 nucleotide sequence: TGTGCCAGCAGTGAAGGGGTAGCGGGGCGTGAAGAGACCCAGTACTTC. Translated: CASSEGVAGREETQYF. The V call is TRBV6-1, the J call TRBJ2-5; 8 bases line up with TRBD2. The CDR3 totals 16 residues. Losses at the gene ends were 1 base for V and 3 bases for J; bases not matched to a gene: 7. Per germline, CDR1 MNHNS and CDR2 SASEGT.

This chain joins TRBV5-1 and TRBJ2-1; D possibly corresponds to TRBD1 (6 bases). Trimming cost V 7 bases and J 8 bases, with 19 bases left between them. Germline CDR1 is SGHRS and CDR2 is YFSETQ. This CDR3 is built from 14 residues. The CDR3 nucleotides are TGCGCCAGCGGGGAAGGGTCAGGGGCCCATGAGCAGTTCTTC. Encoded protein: CASGEGSGAHEQFF.

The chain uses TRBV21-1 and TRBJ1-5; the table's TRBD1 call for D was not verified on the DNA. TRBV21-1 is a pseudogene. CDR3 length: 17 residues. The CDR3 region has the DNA TGTGCCAGCAGCAAAGAGGGTTTGGGACAGAATAATCAGCCCCAGCATTTT. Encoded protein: CASSKEGLGQNNQPQHF.

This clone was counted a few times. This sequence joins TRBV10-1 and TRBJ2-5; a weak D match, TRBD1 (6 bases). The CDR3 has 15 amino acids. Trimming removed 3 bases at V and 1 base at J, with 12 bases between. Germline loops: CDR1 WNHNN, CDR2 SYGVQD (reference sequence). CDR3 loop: CASSDSGTTQETQYF. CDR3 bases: TGCGCCAGCAGTGATTCCGGGACAACCCAAGAGACCCAGTACTTC.

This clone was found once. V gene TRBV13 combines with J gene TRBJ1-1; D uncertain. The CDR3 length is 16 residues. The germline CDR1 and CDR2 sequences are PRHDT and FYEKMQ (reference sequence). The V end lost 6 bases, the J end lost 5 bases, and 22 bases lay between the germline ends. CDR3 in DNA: TGTGCCAGCAGTCCTCCTAGTGTTACTTCGGGGACTGAAGCTTTCTTT. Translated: CASSPPSVTSGTEAFF.

DNA for the CDR3: TGTGCCAGCAGTATTCCAGGGGTCTCCTACGAGCAGTACTTC. As protein: CASSIPGVSYEQYF. The rearrangement uses TRBV6-5 and TRBJ2-7; D perhaps matches TRBD1 (6 bases). V lost 5 bases, J lost 0 bases, and 11 bases lay in between. The CDR3 covers 14 residues. Germline CDR1 reads MNHEY; CDR2 reads SVGAGI.

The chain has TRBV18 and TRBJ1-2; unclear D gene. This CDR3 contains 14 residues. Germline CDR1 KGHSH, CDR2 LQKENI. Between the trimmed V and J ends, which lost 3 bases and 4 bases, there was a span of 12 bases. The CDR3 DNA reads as TGTGCCAGCTCACCGTCAAGGGAGATCTATGGCTACACCTTC. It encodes CASSPSREIYGYTF.

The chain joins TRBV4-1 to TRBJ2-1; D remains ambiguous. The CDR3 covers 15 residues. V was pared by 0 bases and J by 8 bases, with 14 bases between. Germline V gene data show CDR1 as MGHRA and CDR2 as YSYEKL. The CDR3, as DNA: TGCGCCAGCAGCCAAGATCCCTATCTGAGCGATGAGCAGTTCTTC. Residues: CASSQDPYLSDEQFF.

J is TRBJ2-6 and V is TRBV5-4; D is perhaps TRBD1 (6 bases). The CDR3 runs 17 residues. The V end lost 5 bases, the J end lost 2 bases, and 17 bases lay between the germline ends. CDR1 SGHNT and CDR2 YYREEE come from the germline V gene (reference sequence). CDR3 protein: CASSPGQQLTGANVLTF. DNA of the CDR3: TGTGCCAGCAGTCCGGGACAACAATTGACTGGGGCCAACGTCCTGACTTTC.

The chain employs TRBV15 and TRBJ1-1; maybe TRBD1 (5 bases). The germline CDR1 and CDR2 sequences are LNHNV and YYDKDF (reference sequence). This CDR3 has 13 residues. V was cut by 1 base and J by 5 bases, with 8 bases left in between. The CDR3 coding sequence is TGTGCCACCAGCAGAGTACGGGGGACTGAAGCTTTCTTT. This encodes CATSRVRGTEAFF.

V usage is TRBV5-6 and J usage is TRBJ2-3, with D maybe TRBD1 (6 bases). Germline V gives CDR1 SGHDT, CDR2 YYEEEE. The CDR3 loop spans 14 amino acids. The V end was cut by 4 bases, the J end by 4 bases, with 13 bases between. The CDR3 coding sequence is TGTGCCAGCAGCACAGGGACGAAGGCAGATACGCAGTATTTT. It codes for CASSTGTKADTQYF.

CDR3 loop: CASSPGTSTYTDTQYF. In DNA form, the CDR3 reads TGTGCCAGTAGTCCCGGGACTAGCACATACACAGATACGCAGTATTTT. This chain connects TRBV19 to TRBJ2-3, with 9 nucleotides matching TRBD2. Germline V gives CDR1 LNHDA, CDR2 SQIVND (reference sequence). V shed 5 bases and J 2 bases; nucleotides not matched to a gene: 8. The CDR3 covers 16 residues. Variable domain in full (rest from reference TRBV19 and TRBJ2-3): DGGITQSPKYLFRKEGQNVTLSCEQNLNHDAMYWYRQDPGQGLRLIYYSQIVNDFQKGDIAEGYSVSREKKESFPLTVTSAQKNPTAFYLCASSPGTSTYTDTQYFGPGTRLTVL.

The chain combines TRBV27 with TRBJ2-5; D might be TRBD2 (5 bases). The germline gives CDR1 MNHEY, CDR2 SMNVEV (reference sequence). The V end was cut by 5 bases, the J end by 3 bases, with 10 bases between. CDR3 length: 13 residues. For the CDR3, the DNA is TGTGCCAGCAGTCCTAGGCGGGAAGAGACCCAGTACTTC. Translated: CASSPRREETQYF.

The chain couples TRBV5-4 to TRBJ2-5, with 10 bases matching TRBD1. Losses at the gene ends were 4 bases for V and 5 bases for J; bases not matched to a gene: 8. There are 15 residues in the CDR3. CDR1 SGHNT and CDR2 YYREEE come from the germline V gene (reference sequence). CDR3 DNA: TGTGCCAGCAGCAGAGTGACAGGGGGCGCGGAGACCCAGTACTTC. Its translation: CASSRVTGGAETQYF.

The CDR3 sequence is CASSQADRLNTEAFF. CDR3 nucleotides: TGCGCCAGCAGCCAAGCGGACAGGTTGAACACTGAAGCTTTCTTT. The chain recombines TRBV4-1 with TRBJ1-1; the match to TRBD1 covers 7 bases. The length of the CDR3 is 15 residues. Looked up from germline, CDR1 is MGHRA and CDR2 is YSYEKL. Germline trimming cut 1 base from V and 0 bases from J; bases unmatched to any gene: 2.

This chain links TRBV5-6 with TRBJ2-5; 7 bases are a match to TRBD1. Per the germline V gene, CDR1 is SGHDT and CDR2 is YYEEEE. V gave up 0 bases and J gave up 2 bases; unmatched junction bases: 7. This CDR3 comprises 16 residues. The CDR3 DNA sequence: TGTGCCAGCAGCTTGGGCCCGGGACAGATACAAGAGACCCAGTACTTC. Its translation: CASSLGPGQIQETQYF.

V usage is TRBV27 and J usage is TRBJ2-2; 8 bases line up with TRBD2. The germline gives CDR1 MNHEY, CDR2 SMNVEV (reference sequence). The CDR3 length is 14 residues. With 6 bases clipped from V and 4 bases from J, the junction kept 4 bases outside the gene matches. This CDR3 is CASRLAGITGELFF. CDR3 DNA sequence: TGTGCCAGCAGATTAGCGGGGATCACCGGGGAGCTGTTTTTT.